This T cell receptor (beta chain) was recorded in a study of chemoradiotherapy in HPV16-positive cancers. Findings and limits, study-wide: In HPV16-positive patients, HPV-responsive T-cell expansion tracked better recurrence-free survival.

Only in-frame clones appear in the TCRdb table, and some are missing; sequencing was by immunoSEQ multiplex PCR. The sample includes some 9,800 clones, about 91% of them seen just once. A note on this clone: Its antigen is not known.

The source of this sequence is a human donor with HPV-associated anogenital cancer. Sequenced material: blood, taken from a patient who underwent chemoradiotherapy.

For the CDR3, the DNA is TGTGCCAGCAGCTTATCGACAAACCCTGCTAATGAAAAACTGTTTTTT. Encoded protein: CASSLSTNPANEKLFF. V usage is TRBV7-2 and J usage is TRBJ1-4, with D unclear. This CDR3 is built from 16 residues. Germline lookup yields CDR1 SGHTA and CDR2 FQGNSA. The V end lost 2 bases, the J end lost 3 bases, and 13 bases lay between the germline ends.